This T cell receptor beta chain comes out of a study of CD8+ T cells in alopecia areata. Study outcomes and limitations: Many expanded lesional clones persisted during tofacitinib (in both scalp and blood). Having just one nonresponder leaves the connection between baseline CD8+ expansion and response unresolved.

Extraction and reverse transcription of RNA yielded cDNA as the sequencing template. Produced via immunoSEQ multiplex PCR; TCRdb's table is partial and in-frame only. The sample carries about 200,000 clones, around 57% recorded once. Documented treatment: oral pan-JAK inhibitor, 5-10 mg twice daily. Lesional scalp punch biopsies and peripheral blood were collected from alopecia areata patients. Sorting from PBMCs produced CD4+ and CD8+ T cells. Comments on this clone: Its antigen is not known.

Germline CDR1 and CDR2: MGHRA and YSYEKL. The CDR3 length is 14 residues. Germline trimming cut 1 base from V and 11 bases from J; bases unmatched to any gene: 9. This receptor was identified in a human donor with alopecia areata. The rearrangement joins TRBV4-1 to TRBJ1-1; 8 nucleotides align to TRBD1. The material was CD4+ T cells sorted from blood, obtained at week 4, from a patient treated with tofacitinib. The CDR3 bases are TGCGCCAGCAGCCAAGCGGGGACAGGTTTCGTTGCTTTCTTT. It encodes CASSQAGTGFVAFF.